This T cell receptor (beta chain) was documented in a study of OX40 agonist ivuxolimab in advanced cancers. Study details: Aged about 20 to 80 with a mean of approximately 60 years, they were about 80% male. Prior therapy, whether anti-PD-1, anti-PD-L1 or anti-CTLA-4, was allowed, and about 39% had some.

Germline V gene lookup returns CDR1 SGHTS and CDR2 YDEGEE. Trimming took 4 bases from V and 1 from J, leaving 9 bases between them. The CDR3 has 14 amino acids. The cohort excluded patients with autoimmune disease history or systemic immunosuppression. Worth noting for this clone: The antigen is undetermined. Other nucleotide sequences from this sample produce the same CDR3.

The assay was immunoSEQ multiplex PCR, and TCRdb's table has in-frame clones only and misses some. In the table there are 45,000 to 55,000 clones, about 85% of which are singletons. Study-wide results and limits: People who partly responded at 0.1-3.0 mg/kg had some of the least clonal expansion seen.

This sample comprised CD4+ or CD8+ T cells sorted from blood, obtained in a trial of the OX40 agonist ivuxolimab. The chain has TRBV5-8 and TRBJ1-3; tentative D call: TRBD1 (6 bases). This clonotype was sampled from an adult with an advanced solid tumor such as melanoma, head and neck, liver or kidney cancer. The CDR3 here is CASSRTASGNTIYF. The CDR3 region has the DNA TGTGCCAGCAGCCGGACAGCATCTGGAAACACCATATATTTT.